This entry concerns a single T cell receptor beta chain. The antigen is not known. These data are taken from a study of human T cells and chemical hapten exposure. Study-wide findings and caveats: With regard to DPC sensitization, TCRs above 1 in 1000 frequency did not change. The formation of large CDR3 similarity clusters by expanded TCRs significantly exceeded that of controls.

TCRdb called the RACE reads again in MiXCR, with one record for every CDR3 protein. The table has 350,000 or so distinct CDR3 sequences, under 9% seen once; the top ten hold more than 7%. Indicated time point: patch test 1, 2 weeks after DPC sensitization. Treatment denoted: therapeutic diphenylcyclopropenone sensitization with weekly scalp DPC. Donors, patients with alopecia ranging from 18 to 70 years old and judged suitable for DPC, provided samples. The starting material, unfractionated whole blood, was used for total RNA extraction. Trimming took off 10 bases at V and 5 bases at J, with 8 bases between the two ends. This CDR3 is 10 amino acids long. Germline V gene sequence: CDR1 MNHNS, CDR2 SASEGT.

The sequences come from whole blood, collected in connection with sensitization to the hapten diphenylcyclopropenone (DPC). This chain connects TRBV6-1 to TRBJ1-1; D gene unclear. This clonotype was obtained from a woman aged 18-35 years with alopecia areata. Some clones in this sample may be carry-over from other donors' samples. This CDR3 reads CATLGTEAFF. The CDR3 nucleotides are TGTGCCACATTGGGGACTGAAGCTTTCTTT.